This entry lists 22 T cell receptor beta chains sequenced from one sample in a study of CD8+ T cells in alopecia areata. Reverse transcribed after extraction, RNA yielded cDNA as the sequencing template. Measured with immunoSEQ multiplex PCR; TCRdb has only the in-frame clones, and not every one. The data show some 190,000 clones, less than 65% seen once. Stated treatment: oral pan-JAK inhibitor, 5-10 mg twice daily. The sample consisted of CD4+ T cells sorted from blood, taken at week 24, from a patient treated with tofacitinib. The origin of the receptors is a human donor with alopecia areata.

Many counts were recorded for this clone. In the same sample, other DNA sequences code for this CDR3. The chain carries TRBV9 and TRBJ2-3; D is uncertain. This CDR3 spans 12 amino acids. Between the trimmed V and J ends, which lost 0 bases and 5 bases, there was a span of 4 bases. The V gene's germline CDR1 is SGDLS and CDR2 YYNGEE. CDR3: CASSVGVDTQYF. The CDR3 nucleotides read TGTGCCAGCAGCGTAGGGGTAGATACGCAGTATTTT.

V usage is TRBV2 and J usage is TRBJ1-1, with D perhaps matching TRBD1 (6 bases). Trimming took 11 bases from V and 1 from J, leaving 17 bases between them. Germline assignment: CDR1 SNHLY and CDR2 FYNNEI. The CDR3 contains 14 residues. For the CDR3, the DNA is TGTGCCCTCACGGGGCAGGGGCCGAACACTGAAGCTTTCTTT. Its protein is CALTGQGPNTEAFF.

The V gene is TRBV29-1, the J gene TRBJ2-7; the match to TRBD1 covers 7 bases. The CDR3 totals 17 residues. Germline V CDR1 and CDR2: SQVTM, ANQGSEA. V lost 4 bases and J lost 1; bases outside the gene matches: 16. The CDR3: CSVGIDSGTVLSYEQYF. CDR3 sequence (DNA): TGCAGCGTTGGGATCGATTCCGGGACAGTCCTTTCCTACGAGCAGTACTTC.

The rearrangement uses TRBV5-1 and TRBJ1-1; perhaps TRBD1 as D (5 bases). The CDR3 spans 12 residues. Germline V CDR1 and CDR2: SGHRS, YFSETQ. Trimming took 4 bases from V and 8 from J, leaving 12 bases between them. The DNA for the CDR3 is TGCGCCAGCAGCCTTGTGGGACCGGAAGCTTTCTTT. This sequence encodes CASSLVGPEAFF.

The J gene is TRBJ1-2, the V gene TRBV15; D gene ambiguous. Trimming shortened V by 1 base and J by 5 bases, and 5 bases separated the two germline ends. The CDR3 has 12 amino acids. Germline V gene data show CDR1 as LNHNV and CDR2 as YYDKDF (reference sequence). CDR3 loop: CATSRVAYGYTF. As DNA, the CDR3 is TGTGCCACCAGCAGAGTGGCTTATGGCTACACCTTC.

This clone came up a few times. J is TRBJ2-7 and V is TRBV18; a possible D gene is TRBD1 (6 bases). Germline V CDR1 and CDR2: KGHSH, LQKENI. Trimming took 6 bases from V and 0 from J, leaving 21 bases between them. The CDR3 consists of 17 residues. The CDR3 DNA is TGTGCCAGCTCTACAACACCGGGACACGAATTCTCCTACGAGCAGTACTTC. It translates to CASSTTPGHEFSYEQYF.

This clone was counted between two and nine times. The rearrangement uses TRBV29-1 and TRBJ2-5; a weak D match, TRBD1 (6 bases). The CDR3 totals 12 residues. Germline V gives CDR1 SQVTM, CDR2 ANQGSEA. V lost 3 bases and J 7 bases, leaving 12 bases between the germline ends. The CDR3 is CSVDRDMGTQYF. In DNA, the CDR3 is TGCAGCGTTGATCGGGACATGGGGACCCAGTACTTC.

This rearrangement joins TRBV4-3 to TRBJ1-2, with 7 nucleotides matching TRBD1. The CDR3 extends over 15 amino acids. The ends lost 0 bases at V and 4 bases at J; junction bases unmatched: 5. Looked up from germline, CDR1 is LGHNA and CDR2 is YSLEER. In nucleotides, the CDR3 is TGCGCCAGCAGCCAAGATGGACAGGCTAGCTATGGCTACACCTTC. This encodes CASSQDGQASYGYTF.

In its sample, this clone was seen a few times. Other DNA sequences in the same sample also yield this CDR3. The chain joins TRBV11-2 to TRBJ1-1; 8 bases are shared with TRBD1. This CDR3 contains 14 residues. The V gene end was trimmed by 7 bases and the J gene end by 0 bases; junction bases not matched to a gene: 4. CDR1 is SGHAT and CDR2 is FQNNGV in the germline V gene. DNA of the CDR3: TGTGCCAGCAATCAGGGGGCTATGAACACTGAAGCTTTCTTT. It yields the protein CASNQGAMNTEAFF.

This chain links TRBV12-5 with TRBJ2-1; D call uncertain. The CDR3 is 15 amino acids. Looked up from germline, CDR1 is LGHNT and CDR2 is FRNRAP. Trimming took 6 bases from V and 0 from J, leaving 12 bases between them. The DNA for the CDR3 is TGTGCTAGTGGCTACTACCTAAGCTCCTACAATGAGCAGTTCTTC. Translating gives CASGYYLSSYNEQFF.

This chain connects TRBV29-1 to TRBJ1-1; TRBD1 is a possible D gene (5 bases). The CDR3 extends over 16 amino acids. Deletions cut 8 bases from V and 1 base from J, with 23 bases between. Germline CDR1 SQVTM, CDR2 ANQGSEA. CDR3 region: CSSSGGAGSGNTEAFF. CDR3 DNA: TGCAGCTCCTCAGGCGGGGCCGGGTCGGGGAACACTGAAGCTTTCTTT.

The genes are TRBV6-1 and TRBJ1-5; weak D call: TRBD1 (5 bases). Germline CDR1 reads MNHNS; CDR2 reads SASEGT. V lost 7 bases, J lost 3 bases, and 10 bases lay in between. This CDR3 has 13 amino acids. The CDR3 spells CASMLGDNQPQHF. As DNA, the CDR3 is TGTGCCAGCATGTTAGGGGACAATCAGCCCCAGCATTTT.

V is TRBV9 and J is TRBJ2-3, with 10 bases matching TRBD2. Germline lookup yields CDR1 SGDLS and CDR2 YYNGEE. The CDR3 has 16 amino acids. V lost 0 bases and J lost 10; bases outside the gene matches: 11. The CDR3 sequence is CASSVEGGSGGPPQYF. The CDR3 nucleotides read TGTGCCAGCAGCGTAGAAGGTGGTAGCGGGGGGCCCCCGCAGTATTTT.

The CDR3 nucleotides read TGTGCCTGGAGTGTACTAGGGGGTGGGGAGCAGTTCTTC. The encoded protein is CAWSVLGGGEQFF. This chain links TRBV30 with TRBJ2-1; possibly TRBD1 for D (6 bases). Germline V gives CDR1 GTSNPN, CDR2 SVGIG (reference sequence). The CDR3 contains 13 residues. Trimming removed 0 bases at V and 10 bases at J, with 13 bases between.

The CDR3 sequence is CASSRSGTAQETQYF. CDR3 DNA sequence: TGTGCCAGCAGTCGTTCCGGGACCGCACAAGAGACCCAGTACTTC. This chain joins TRBV7-2 and TRBJ2-5; D may be TRBD1 or TRBD2 (5 bases each). The ends were cut back, 6 bases at V and 2 bases at J, with 16 bases in the middle. CDR1 is SGHTA and CDR2 is FQGNSA in the germline V gene. The CDR3 covers 15 residues.

The genes are TRBV6-5 and TRBJ2-3; D call uncertain. The CDR3 loop spans 12 amino acids. Germline V gene lookup returns CDR1 MNHEY and CDR2 SVGAGI. V lost 6 bases and J lost 6, with 10 bases in between. CDR3 in DNA: TGTGCCAGCAGCCCGGGTGGGGATACGCAGTATTTT. It translates to CASSPGGDTQYF.

This clone was observed a handful of times. The chain couples TRBV30 to TRBJ2-7; D tentatively fits TRBD1 or TRBD2 (5 bases each). The CDR3 is 14 amino acids. The germline V gene encodes CDR1 GTSNPN and CDR2 SVGIG (reference sequence). With 3 bases removed from V and 3 bases from J, the gap between germline ends came to 15 bases. The chain's CDR3 is CAWSARGRDYEQYF. The CDR3, as DNA: TGTGCCTGGAGCGCCCGGGGCCGAGACTACGAGCAGTACTTC.

The rearrangement joins TRBV6-6 to TRBJ1-5, with TRBD1 as a possible D gene (5 bases). The CDR3 has 13 amino acids. V was shortened by 5 bases and J by 3 bases, with 8 bases between the two germline ends. Germline V gene data show CDR1 as MNHNY and CDR2 as SVGAGI (reference sequence). The CDR3 DNA sequence: TGTGCCAGCAGTCAGGGTACCAATCAGCCCCAGCATTTT. Translated, it gives CASSQGTNQPQHF.

CDR3 nucleotide sequence: TGTGCCAGCAGCTTTAGCGAGACCCAGTACTTC. Protein sequence: CASSFSETQYF. The chain recombines TRBV7-9 with TRBJ2-5; D call uncertain. The CDR3 contains 11 residues. Trimming took off 3 bases at V and 5 bases at J, with 4 bases between the two ends. Per germline, CDR1 SEHNR and CDR2 FQNEAQ (reference sequence).

The sample holds a few counts of this clone. The V gene is TRBV7-2, the J gene TRBJ1-2; TRBD1 might be the D (6 bases). The CDR3 totals 15 residues. Germline V gene lookup returns CDR1 SGHTA and CDR2 FQGNSA. V shed 6 bases and J shed 4 bases, with 18 bases lying between them. The CDR3 nucleotides read TGTGCCAGCAGTTCCCCCCCGGGGACAAGCTATGGCTACACCTTC. Translated: CASSSPPGTSYGYTF.

This clone was seen a single time. This chain links TRBV5-1 with TRBJ2-5; D might be TRBD1 (5 bases). CDR3 length: 15 residues. V shed 0 bases and J shed 1 base, with 10 bases lying between them. CDR1 and CDR2 (germline): SGHRS, YFSETQ. The CDR3 region is CASSLVGGAQETQYF. CDR3 coding DNA: TGCGCCAGCAGCTTGGTCGGTGGGGCCCAAGAGACCCAGTACTTC.

The chain has TRBV5-6 and TRBJ1-1, with TRBD1 identical over 11 bases. There are 16 residues in the CDR3. Germline-derived CDR1 and CDR2 are SGHDT and YYEEEE. V was clipped by 4 bases and J by 2 bases; unmatched bases: 7. Here the CDR3 reads CASSHTGTGGNTEAFF. The CDR3 DNA is TGTGCCAGCAGCCATACCGGGACAGGGGGTAACACTGAAGCTTTCTTT.